This TCR beta chain comes out of a study of cytomegalovirus exposure and HLA in healthy donors. These donors counted as nominally healthy when sampled, but unrecorded immune exposures were likely. The CDR3 runs to 13 residues. CDR1 is WNHNN and CDR2 is SYGVQD in the germline V gene (reference sequence). V was trimmed by 3 bases and J by 4 bases, leaving 10 bases between them. PCR amplification relied on 60 Vbeta primers (plus 13 Jbeta primers). Authors' data handling: In a later analysis, 60 million to 90 million unique TCR beta chains included roughly 11 million shared by two or more donors. Only in-frame clones appear in the TCRdb table, and some are missing; sequencing was by immunoSEQ multiplex PCR. From that table come the V and J calls and clone size; the DNA was used to work out D and trimming. Its listing shows 100,000 to 150,000 clones.

The clonotype originates from a man between 18 and 35 years old in good health and CMV-seronegative. Sequencing input: PBMCs. The gene calls are TRBV10-1 and TRBJ2-7; D may be TRBD2 (5 bases). The CDR3 DNA reads as TGCGCCAGCAGTGAATCGCCGGGATACGAGCAGTACTTC. Translated, it gives CASSESPGYEQYF.